Following are 30 T cell receptor beta chains from one sample sequenced in a study of T cells after yellow fever vaccination. TCRdb reanalysed the 5' RACE reads using MiXCR and keeps one entry per CDR3 protein. The sample lists 300,000 to 350,000 distinct CDR3 sequences, around 4.5% seen once, with roughly 19% in the top ten. The material sequenced was PBMCs, taken 15 days after the yellow fever booster vaccination. The receptors stem from a man aged 18 to 30 who received the YFV17D yellow fever vaccine.

The sample holds a few counts of this clonotype. The rearrangement uses TRBV5-1 and TRBJ2-1; 8 bases line up with TRBD1. The CDR3 contains 16 residues. CDR1 is SGHRS, CDR2 YFSETQ, per germline. V shed 2 bases and J 3 bases; nucleotides not matched to a gene: 7. CDR3: CASSFGRTGYYNEQFF. DNA of the CDR3: TGCGCCAGCAGCTTTGGGAGGACAGGGTACTACAATGAGCAGTTCTTC.

There are many counts of this clonotype. The chain joins TRBV7-6 to TRBJ2-1; the D gene is possibly TRBD1 (5 bases). Germline CDR1 reads SGHVS; CDR2 reads FNYEAQ. V gave up 0 bases and J gave up 5 bases, with 5 bases separating them. This CDR3 comprises 13 residues. The CDR3 DNA sequence: TGTGCCAGCAGCTTAGCAGGGGACAATGAGCAGTTCTTC. It is translated as CASSLAGDNEQFF.

There are many counts of this clonotype. In DNA, the CDR3 is TGCGCCAGCAGCGCCCGGGACTCGAGGGCCGGGGAGCTGTTTTTT. It specifies CASSARDSRAGELFF. This chain joins TRBV5-1 and TRBJ2-2; TRBD2 might be the D (6 bases). Germline V gene lookup returns CDR1 SGHRS and CDR2 YFSETQ. This CDR3 has 15 amino acids. Between the trimmed V and J ends, which lost 4 bases and 6 bases, there was a span of 16 bases.

This clonotype was seen many times. The genes are TRBV5-1 and TRBJ1-1, with 7 bases matching TRBD1. The CDR3 has 14 amino acids. Germline V lookup: CDR1 SGHRS, CDR2 YFSETQ. The V segment lost 3 bases and the J segment 0 bases; nucleotides outside the gene matches: 2. CDR3 coding DNA: TGCGCCAGCAGCTCGGGACAGATGAACACTGAAGCTTTCTTT. Translating gives CASSSGQMNTEAFF.

This clonotype was found many times. The V and J genes are TRBV4-2 and TRBJ2-1, with 7 bases identical to TRBD1. V shed 1 base, J shed 5 bases, and the junction held 8 bases outside the gene matches. Germline loops: CDR1 LGHNA, CDR2 YNFKEQ. The CDR3 covers 16 residues. The CDR3 DNA reads as TGTGCCAGCAGCCAAGTAACAGGGGATCTAAACAATGAGCAGTTCTTC. Its translation: CASSQVTGDLNNEQFF.

The rearrangement links TRBV7-9 to TRBJ2-3, with 11 nucleotides matching TRBD2. The CDR3 is 13 residues long. Germline CDR1 reads SEHNR; CDR2 reads FQNEAQ (reference sequence). V gave up 8 bases and J gave up 8 bases; unmatched junction bases: 6. The CDR3 region has the DNA TGTGCCAGCGAGGGACTAGCGGTCGGTACGCAGTATTTT. Its protein product is CASEGLAVGTQYF.

The V and J genes are TRBV3-1 and TRBJ2-7, with TRBD1 identical over 9 bases. V lost 3 bases and J lost 2; bases outside the gene matches: 2. This CDR3 is 14 amino acids long. Germline V gene lookup returns CDR1 LGHDT and CDR2 YNNKEL (reference sequence). CDR3 coding DNA: TGTGCCAGCAGCCACTGGGACAGGGCCTACGAGCAGTACTTC. It yields the protein CASSHWDRAYEQYF.

The V call is TRBV7-2, the J call TRBJ2-7, with D perhaps assigned TRBD1 or TRBD2 (6 bases each). There are 14 residues in the CDR3. Germline CDR1 reads SGHTA; CDR2 reads FQGNSA. With 5 bases removed from V and 3 bases from J, the gap between germline ends came to 14 bases. This CDR3 is CASSGSRGLYEQYF. Here the CDR3 DNA reads TGTGCCAGCAGCGGTAGTCGGGGGCTCTACGAGCAGTACTTC.

This chain uses TRBV5-1 with TRBJ2-5; TRBD1 aligns across 9 bases. Germline CDR1 reads SGHRS; CDR2 reads YFSETQ. With V trimmed by 4 bases and J by 4 bases, 5 bases remained unmatched. The CDR3 runs 14 residues. CDR3 residues: CASSAGQGAETQYF. The CDR3 nucleotides read TGCGCCAGCAGCGCGGGACAGGGAGCAGAGACCCAGTACTTC.

This clonotype was observed a few times. Compared with germline, one end of the junction differs, possibly owing to a read error. The V and J genes are TRBV15 and TRBJ2-7; D remains unclear. The CDR3 totals 13 residues. CDR1 and CDR2 (germline): LNHNV, YYDKDF (reference sequence). CDR3 in amino acids: CATSRVGNYDQYF. The DNA for the CDR3 is TGTGCCACCAGCAGGGTGGGGAACTACGACCAGTACTTC. The full variable domain, its missing parts supplied by reference TRBV15 and TRBJ2-7, is DAMVIQNPRYQVTQFGKPVTLSCSQTLNHNVMYWYQQKSSQAPKLLFHYYDKDFNNEADTPDNFQSRRPNTSFCFLDIRSPGLGDTAMYLCATSRVGNYDQYFGPGTRLTVT.

The genes are TRBV21-1 and TRBJ2-6; TRBD1, the table's D call, was not compared with the DNA. TRBV21-1 is a documented pseudogene. The CDR3 is made up of 18 amino acids. The CDR3 is CASSIIGTGVTGANVLTF. DNA of the CDR3: TGTGCCAGCAGCATTATTGGGACAGGGGTTACTGGGGCCAACGTCCTGACTTTC.

The chain uses TRBV7-2 and TRBJ2-2, with TRBD1 matching over 9 bases. Germline values: CDR1 SGHTA, CDR2 FQGNSA. This CDR3 region has 15 residues. The V segment lost 6 bases and the J segment 5 bases; nucleotides outside the gene matches: 7. The CDR3: CASSLQGAVTGELFF. The CDR3 DNA is TGTGCCAGCAGTTTACAGGGGGCAGTAACCGGGGAGCTGTTTTTT.

In its sample, this clonotype was seen a few times. This chain joins TRBV5-1 and TRBJ2-1; 12 bases fit TRBD1. Trimming removed 0 bases from V and 7 bases from J; junction bases left unmatched: 8. Per the germline V gene, CDR1 is SGHRS and CDR2 is YFSETQ. This CDR3 spans 17 amino acids. The CDR3 loop is CASSLGLGQGAKNEQFF. CDR3 coding DNA: TGCGCCAGCAGCTTGGGATTGGGACAGGGGGCGAAAAATGAGCAGTTCTTC. The full variable domain, with the rest looked up from reference TRBV5-1 and TRBJ2-1, is KAGVTQTPRYLIKTRGQQVTLSCSPISGHRSVSWYQQTPGQGLQFLFEYFSETQRNKGNFPGRFSGRQFSNSRSEMNVSTLELGDSALYLCASSLGLGQGAKNEQFFGPGTRLTVL.

This clonotype was seen at least ten times. The chain carries TRBV7-8 and TRBJ1-6; unclear D gene. V lost 1 base, J lost 0 bases, and 7 bases lay in between. The CDR3 consists of 16 residues. Germline V gene lookup returns CDR1 SGHVS and CDR2 FQNEAQ. CDR3 loop: CASSLGPSSYNSPLHF. Written as DNA, the CDR3 is TGTGCCAGCAGCTTAGGCCCCAGCTCCTATAATTCACCCCTCCACTTT.

This clonotype was observed many times. The chain recombines TRBV9 with TRBJ2-5, with 9 bases fitting TRBD1. Unmatched junction bases numbered 5, after V lost 3 bases and J lost 5 bases. This CDR3 spans 14 amino acids. Per germline, CDR1 SGDLS and CDR2 YYNGEE. CDR3 bases: TGTGCCAGCAGCGGCCCTGACAGGGGGGAGACCCAGTACTTC. It translates to CASSGPDRGETQYF.

This chain joins TRBV3-1 and TRBJ1-2; TRBD1 aligns across 10 bases. The CDR3 extends over 15 amino acids. Trimming took 0 bases from V and 6 from J; bases not matched to a gene: 4. Germline V CDR1 and CDR2: LGHDT, YNNKEL (reference sequence). The chain's CDR3 is CASSQEGTGDDGYTF. For the CDR3, the DNA is TGTGCCAGCAGCCAAGAAGGGACAGGGGACGATGGCTACACCTTC.

In this sample, this clonotype turned up a few times. The rearrangement joins TRBV30 to TRBJ1-2; possible D gene TRBD1, 6 bases. Trimming took 3 bases from V and 4 from J, leaving 12 bases between them. This CDR3 has 13 residues. The V gene's germline CDR1 is GTSNPN and CDR2 SVGIG (reference sequence). The CDR3 DNA follows: TGTGCCTGGAGCTTACAGGGATTCTATGGCTACACCTTC. It is translated as CAWSLQGFYGYTF.

This clonotype was observed a handful of times. The chain carries TRBV11-2 and TRBJ2-7; weak D call: TRBD1 (6 bases). The CDR3 runs to 14 residues. Germline loops: CDR1 SGHAT, CDR2 FQNNGV. V was shortened by 3 bases and J by 2 bases, with 11 bases between the two germline ends. The CDR3 DNA reads TGTGCCAGCAGCTTCCAGGGGATCACCTACGAGCAGTACGTC. It translates to CASSFQGITYEQYV.

This clonotype showed up many times. This chain joins TRBV7-2 and TRBJ2-1, with 8 bases lining up with TRBD1. This CDR3 is built from 13 residues. Unmatched junction bases numbered 12, after V lost 5 bases and J lost 15 bases. The germline V gene encodes CDR1 SGHTA and CDR2 FQGNSA. CDR3 in amino acids: CASSPGQGPVAFF. The CDR3 DNA reads as TGTGCCAGCAGCCCCGGACAGGGCCCCGTTGCGTTCTTC.

In this sample, this clonotype turned up many times. This chain uses TRBV9 with TRBJ1-1, with D unresolved. The germline CDR1 and CDR2 sequences are SGDLS and YYNGEE. This CDR3 comprises 13 residues. V lost 4 bases, J lost 4 bases, and 11 bases lay in between. The DNA for the CDR3 is TGTGCCAGCAGCCCACACTCATTCACTGAAGCTTTCTTT. Translated: CASSPHSFTEAFF.

This clonotype was observed a handful of times. The chain has TRBV7-9 and TRBJ1-2, with D maybe TRBD1 (6 bases). The CDR3 extends over 13 amino acids. Germline V gene lookup returns CDR1 SEHNR and CDR2 FQNEAQ (reference sequence). Trimming removed 4 bases from V and 6 bases from J, with 12 bases in between. The CDR3 bases are TGTGCCAGCAGCTCTATCAGGGGAAATGGCTACACCTTC. Translation gives CASSSIRGNGYTF.

This chain uses TRBV28 with TRBJ1-5, with D uncertain. Germline V gives CDR1 MDHEN, CDR2 SYDVKM. Trimming took 1 base from V and 15 from J, leaving 13 bases between them. The CDR3 is 12 residues long. Here the CDR3 DNA reads TGTGCCAGCAGTTTATATCAACGGGAAGGGCATTTT. It translates to CASSLYQREGHF.

This clonotype was counted only a few times. J is TRBJ2-5 and V is TRBV15; TRBD2 is a possible D gene (6 bases). Trimming cost V 0 bases and J 3 bases, with 14 bases left between them. The CDR3 has 16 residues. Germline V gene sequence: CDR1 LNHNV, CDR2 YYDKDF (reference sequence). The CDR3 DNA follows: TGTGCCACCAGCAGAGAGGGGGGTGCCAGGAAAGAGACCCAGTACTTC. This gives the protein CATSREGGARKETQYF.

The table lists this clonotype with many counts. This chain connects TRBV5-1 to TRBJ1-5; D is perhaps TRBD1 (5 bases). CDR3 length: 17 amino acids. Germline V CDR1 and CDR2: SGHRS, YFSETQ. The V end was cut by 4 bases, the J end by 2 bases, with 19 bases between. CDR3 loop: CASSPGAREMGNQPQHF. DNA of the CDR3: TGCGCCAGCAGCCCCGGCGCCAGGGAGATGGGCAATCAGCCCCAGCATTTT. The full variable domain, completed using reference TRBV5-1 and TRBJ1-5, is KAGVTQTPRYLIKTRGQQVTLSCSPISGHRSVSWYQQTPGQGLQFLFEYFSETQRNKGNFPGRFSGRQFSNSRSEMNVSTLELGDSALYLCASSPGAREMGNQPQHFGDGTRLSIL.

This clonotype came up a few times. This sequence joins TRBV27 and TRBJ2-3; D may be TRBD2 (5 bases). CDR1 and CDR2 from the germline V gene are MNHEY and SMNVEV (reference sequence). The CDR3 totals 15 residues. Between the trimmed V and J ends, which lost 4 bases and 1 base, there was a span of 12 bases. The CDR3 nucleotides read TGTGCCAGCAGTTCTAGCCCACACGGCACAGATACGCAGTATTTT. It codes for CASSSSPHGTDTQYF.

This clonotype was counted at least ten times. The rearrangement uses TRBV5-1 and TRBJ2-5; 11 nucleotides match TRBD1. Germline CDR1 SGHRS, CDR2 YFSETQ. V shed 5 bases and J 5 bases; nucleotides not matched to a gene: 5. The CDR3 totals 14 residues. DNA of the CDR3: TGCGCCAGCAGAGGGACAGGGGGTTTCGAGACCCAGTACTTC. This sequence encodes CASRGTGGFETQYF.

CDR3 protein: CASTSDRTFQETQYF. Written as DNA, the CDR3 is TGTGCCAGCACCTCCGACAGAACCTTCCAAGAGACCCAGTACTTC. This chain uses TRBV12-3 or TRBV12-4 with TRBJ2-5; D may be TRBD1 (5 bases). Between the trimmed V and J ends, which lost 7 bases and 1 base, there was a span of 16 bases. The length of the CDR3 is 15 residues.

The V call is TRBV7-8, the J call TRBJ2-2, with 8 nucleotides matching TRBD1. V shed 5 bases and J 3 bases; nucleotides not matched to a gene: 5. This CDR3 contains 15 residues. Germline V gene sequence: CDR1 SGHVS, CDR2 FQNEAQ. Written as DNA, the CDR3 is TGTGCCAGCAGCGGCAGGGGGCCCTACACCGGGGAGCTGTTTTTT. This gives the protein CASSGRGPYTGELFF.

This clonotype was counted at least ten times. The chain links TRBV7-9 to TRBJ2-7; 7 bases are shared with TRBD1. The germline gives CDR1 SEHNR, CDR2 FQNEAQ (reference sequence). The CDR3 consists of 15 residues. Germline trimming cut 0 bases from V and 2 bases from J; bases unmatched to any gene: 4. CDR3 amino acids: CASSLAGQGAYEQYF. The DNA for the CDR3 is TGTGCCAGCAGCTTAGCCGGGCAGGGGGCCTACGAGCAGTACTTC.

There are many counts of this clonotype. The rearrangement uses TRBV7-2 and TRBJ2-3; 7 nucleotides align to TRBD2. Germline-derived CDR1 and CDR2 are SGHTA and FQGNSA. The CDR3 sequence is 13 residues long. J gave up 5 bases and V 5 bases, and 4 bases lay outside the gene matches. The CDR3 sequence is CASSPGRVDTQYF. CDR3 bases: TGTGCCAGCAGCCCGGGGAGGGTAGATACGCAGTATTTT.